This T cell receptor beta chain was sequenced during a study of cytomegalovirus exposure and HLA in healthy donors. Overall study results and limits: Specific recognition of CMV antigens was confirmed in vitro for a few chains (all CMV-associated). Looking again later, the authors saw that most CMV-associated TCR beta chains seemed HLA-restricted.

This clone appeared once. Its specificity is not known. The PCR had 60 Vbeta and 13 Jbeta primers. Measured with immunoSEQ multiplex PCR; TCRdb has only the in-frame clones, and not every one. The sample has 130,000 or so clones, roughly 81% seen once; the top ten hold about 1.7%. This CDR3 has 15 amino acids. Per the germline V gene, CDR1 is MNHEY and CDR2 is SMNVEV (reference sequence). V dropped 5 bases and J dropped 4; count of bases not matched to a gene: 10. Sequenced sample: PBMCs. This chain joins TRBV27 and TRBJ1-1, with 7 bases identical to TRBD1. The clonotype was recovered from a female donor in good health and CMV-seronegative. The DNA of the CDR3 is TGTGCCAGCAGTGAAGAAGGGACAGAGATCACTGAAGCTTTCTTT. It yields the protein CASSEEGTEITEAFF.